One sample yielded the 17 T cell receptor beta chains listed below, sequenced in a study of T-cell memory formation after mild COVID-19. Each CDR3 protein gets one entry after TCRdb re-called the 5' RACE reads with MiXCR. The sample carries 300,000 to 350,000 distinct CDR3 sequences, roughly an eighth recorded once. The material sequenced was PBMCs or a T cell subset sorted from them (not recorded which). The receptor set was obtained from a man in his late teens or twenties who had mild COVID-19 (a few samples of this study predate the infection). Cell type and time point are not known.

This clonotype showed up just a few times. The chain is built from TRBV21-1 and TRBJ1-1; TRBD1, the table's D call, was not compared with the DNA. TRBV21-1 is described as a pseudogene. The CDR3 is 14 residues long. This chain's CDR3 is CASSTEQGNTEAFF. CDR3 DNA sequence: TGTGCCAGCAGCACCGAACAGGGGAACACTGAAGCTTTCTTT.

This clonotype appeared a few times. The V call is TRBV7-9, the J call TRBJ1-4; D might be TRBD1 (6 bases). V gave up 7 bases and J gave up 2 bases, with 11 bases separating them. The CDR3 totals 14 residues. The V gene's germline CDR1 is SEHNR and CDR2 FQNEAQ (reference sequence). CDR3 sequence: CASMRGATNEKLFF. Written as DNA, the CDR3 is TGTGCCAGCATGAGGGGGGCTACTAATGAAAAACTGTTTTTT.

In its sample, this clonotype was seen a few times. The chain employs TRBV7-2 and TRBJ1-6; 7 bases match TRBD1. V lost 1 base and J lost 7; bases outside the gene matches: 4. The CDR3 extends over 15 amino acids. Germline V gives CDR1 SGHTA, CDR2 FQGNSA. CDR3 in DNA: TGTGCCAGCAGCTTAGAAGGGGGCTGGAATTCACCCCTCCACTTT. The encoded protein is CASSLEGGWNSPLHF.

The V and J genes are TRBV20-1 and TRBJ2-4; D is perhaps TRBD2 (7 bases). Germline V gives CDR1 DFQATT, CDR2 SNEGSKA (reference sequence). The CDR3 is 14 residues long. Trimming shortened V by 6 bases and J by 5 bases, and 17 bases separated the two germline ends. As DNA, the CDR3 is TGCAGTGCGGACCCGGCGGGGGCTCAAAACATTCAGTACTTC. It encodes CSADPAGAQNIQYF.

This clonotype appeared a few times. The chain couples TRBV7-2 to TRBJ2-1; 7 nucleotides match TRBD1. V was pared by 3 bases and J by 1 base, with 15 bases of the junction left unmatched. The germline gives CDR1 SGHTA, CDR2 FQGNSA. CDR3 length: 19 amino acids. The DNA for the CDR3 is TGTGCCAGCAGCTTCGTTGTATCCCGGGACAGAAGATCCTACAATGAGCAGTTCTTC. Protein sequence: CASSFVVSRDRRSYNEQFF.

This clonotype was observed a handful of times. The CDR3 protein is CASRPAGGKETQYF. The CDR3 nucleotides read TGTGCCAGCAGACCAGCAGGGGGTAAAGAGACCCAGTACTTC. The chain has TRBV7-2 and TRBJ2-5; TRBD1 agrees at 7 bases. The V gene's germline CDR1 is SGHTA and CDR2 FQGNSA. The CDR3 consists of 14 residues. V shed 6 bases and J 3 bases; nucleotides not matched to a gene: 7.

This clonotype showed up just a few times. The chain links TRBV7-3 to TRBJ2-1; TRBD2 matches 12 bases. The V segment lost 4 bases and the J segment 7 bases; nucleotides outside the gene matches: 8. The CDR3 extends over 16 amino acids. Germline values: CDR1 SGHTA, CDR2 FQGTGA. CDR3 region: CASSSPTSGGWNEQFF. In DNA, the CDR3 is TGTGCCAGCAGCTCCCCGACTAGCGGGGGTTGGAATGAGCAGTTCTTC.

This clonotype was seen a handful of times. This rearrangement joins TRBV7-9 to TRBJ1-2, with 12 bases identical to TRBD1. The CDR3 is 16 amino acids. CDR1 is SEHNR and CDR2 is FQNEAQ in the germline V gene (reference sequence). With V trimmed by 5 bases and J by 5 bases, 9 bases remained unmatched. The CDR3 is CASSMRDRGLSYGYTF. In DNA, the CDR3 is TGTGCCAGCAGCATGCGGGACAGGGGGCTTAGTTATGGCTACACCTTC.

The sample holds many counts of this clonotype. This CDR3 is CSAGTGLHQPQHF. The CDR3 DNA follows: TGCAGCGCCGGGACAGGGCTCCATCAGCCCCAGCATTTT. V usage is TRBV29-1 and J usage is TRBJ1-5; TRBD1 matches at 9 bases. CDR3 length equals 13 residues. Germline V lookup: CDR1 SQVTM, CDR2 ANQGSEA. J lost 5 bases, V lost 7 bases, and 6 bases had no gene match.

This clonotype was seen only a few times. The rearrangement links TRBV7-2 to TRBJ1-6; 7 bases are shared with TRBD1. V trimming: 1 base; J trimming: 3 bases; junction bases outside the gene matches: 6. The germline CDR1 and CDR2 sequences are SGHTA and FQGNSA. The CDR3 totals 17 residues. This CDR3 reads CASSLDSRTGYNSPLHF. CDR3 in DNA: TGTGCCAGCAGCTTAGATAGCCGGACAGGCTATAATTCACCCCTCCACTTT.

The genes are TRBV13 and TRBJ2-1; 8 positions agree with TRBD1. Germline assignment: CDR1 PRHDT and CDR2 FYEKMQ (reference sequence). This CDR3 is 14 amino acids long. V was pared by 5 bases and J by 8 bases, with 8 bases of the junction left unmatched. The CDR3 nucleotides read TGTGCCAGCAGCCTCAGACAGGGGATCGATGAGCAGTTCTTC. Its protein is CASSLRQGIDEQFF.

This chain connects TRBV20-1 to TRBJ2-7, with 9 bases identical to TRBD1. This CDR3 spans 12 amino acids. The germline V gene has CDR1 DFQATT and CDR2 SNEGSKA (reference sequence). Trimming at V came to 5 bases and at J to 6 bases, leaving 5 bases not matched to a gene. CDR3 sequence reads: CSAGTDRGEQYF. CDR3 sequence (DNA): TGCAGTGCTGGAACGGACAGGGGCGAGCAGTACTTC.

CDR3 sequence reads: CASSESNGKNIQYF. The CDR3 coding sequence is TGCGCCAGCAGTGAGTCAAATGGGAAAAACATTCAGTACTTC. The V gene is TRBV10-1, the J gene TRBJ2-4; D is unclear. Trimming pared 0 bases from V and 4 bases from J, leaving 7 bases between. Germline-derived CDR1 and CDR2 are WNHNN and SYGVQD (reference sequence). CDR3 size: 14 residues.

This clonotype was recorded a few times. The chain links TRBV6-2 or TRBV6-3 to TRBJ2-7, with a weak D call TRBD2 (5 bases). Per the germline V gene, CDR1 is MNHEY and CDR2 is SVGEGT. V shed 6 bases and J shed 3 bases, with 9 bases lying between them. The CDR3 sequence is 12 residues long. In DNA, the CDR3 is TGTGCCAGCAGGGACGACTACTACGAGCAGTACTTC. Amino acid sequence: CASRDDYYEQYF.

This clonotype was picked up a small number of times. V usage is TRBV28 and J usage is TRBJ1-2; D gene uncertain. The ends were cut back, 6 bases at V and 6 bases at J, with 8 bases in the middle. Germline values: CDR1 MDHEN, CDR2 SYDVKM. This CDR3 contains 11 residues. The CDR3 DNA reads TGTGCCAGCAGAACCACAGATGGCTACACCTTC. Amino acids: CASRTTDGYTF.

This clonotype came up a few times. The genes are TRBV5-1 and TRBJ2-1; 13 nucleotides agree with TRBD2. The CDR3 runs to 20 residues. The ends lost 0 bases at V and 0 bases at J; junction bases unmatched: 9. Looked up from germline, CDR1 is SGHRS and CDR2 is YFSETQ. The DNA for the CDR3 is TGCGCCAGCAGCTTGGCTGCGACTAGCGGGGGGCGACGCTCCTACAATGAGCAGTTCTTC. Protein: CASSLAATSGGRRSYNEQFF.

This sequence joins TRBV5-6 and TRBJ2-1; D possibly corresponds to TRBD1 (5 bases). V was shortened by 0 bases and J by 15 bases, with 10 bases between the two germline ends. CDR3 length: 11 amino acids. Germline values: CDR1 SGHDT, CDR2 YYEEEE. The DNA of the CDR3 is TGTGCCAGCAGCTTGGGTGGGGCACTGTTCTTC. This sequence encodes CASSLGGALFF.